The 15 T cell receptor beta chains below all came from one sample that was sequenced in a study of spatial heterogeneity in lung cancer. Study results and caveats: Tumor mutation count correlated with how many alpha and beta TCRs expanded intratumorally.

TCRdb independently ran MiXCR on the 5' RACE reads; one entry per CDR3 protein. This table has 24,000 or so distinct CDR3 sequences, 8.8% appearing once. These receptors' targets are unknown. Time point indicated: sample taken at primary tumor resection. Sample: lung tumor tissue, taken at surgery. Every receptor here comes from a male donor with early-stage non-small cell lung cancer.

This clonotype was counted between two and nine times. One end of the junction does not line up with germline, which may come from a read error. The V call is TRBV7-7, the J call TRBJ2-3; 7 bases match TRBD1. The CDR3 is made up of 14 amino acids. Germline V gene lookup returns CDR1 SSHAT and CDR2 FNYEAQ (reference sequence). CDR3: CASSTGVGTDTQYF. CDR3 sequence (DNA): TGTGCTAGCAGCACAGGGGTGGGCACAGATACGCAGTATTTT. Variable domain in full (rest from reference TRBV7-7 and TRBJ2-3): GAGVSQSPRYKVTKRGQDVTLRCDPISSHATLYWYQQALGQGPEFLTYFNYEAQPDKSGLPSDRFSAERPEGSISTLTIQRTEQRDSAMYRCASSTGVGTDTQYFGPGTRLTVL.

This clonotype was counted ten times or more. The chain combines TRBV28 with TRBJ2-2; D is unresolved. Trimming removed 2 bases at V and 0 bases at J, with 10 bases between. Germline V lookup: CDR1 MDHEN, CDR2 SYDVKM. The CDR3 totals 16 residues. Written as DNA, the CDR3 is TGTGCCAGCAGTTTAGATAGGTCAGCGAACACCGGGGAGCTGTTTTTT. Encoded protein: CASSLDRSANTGELFF. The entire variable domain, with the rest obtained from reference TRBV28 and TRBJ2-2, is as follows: DVKVTQSSRYLVKRTGEKVFLECVQDMDHENMFWYRQDPGLGLRLIYFSYDVKMKEKGDIPEGYSVSREKKERFSLILESASTNQTSMYLCASSLDRSANTGELFFGEGSRLTVL.

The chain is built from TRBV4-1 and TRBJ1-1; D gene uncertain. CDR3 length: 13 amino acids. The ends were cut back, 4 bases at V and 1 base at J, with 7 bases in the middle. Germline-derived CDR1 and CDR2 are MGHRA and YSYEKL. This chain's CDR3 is CASSRLRNTEAFF. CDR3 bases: TGCGCCAGCAGCCGCCTGAGGAACACTGAAGCTTTCTTT.

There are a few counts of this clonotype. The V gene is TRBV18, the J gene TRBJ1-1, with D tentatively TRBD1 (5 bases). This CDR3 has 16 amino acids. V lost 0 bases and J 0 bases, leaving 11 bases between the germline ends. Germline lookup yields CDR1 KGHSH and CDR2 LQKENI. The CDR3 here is CASSPPPGPLNTEAFF. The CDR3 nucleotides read TGTGCCAGCTCACCACCGCCAGGGCCGTTGAACACTGAAGCTTTCTTT. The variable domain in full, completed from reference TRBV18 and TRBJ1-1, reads NAGVMQNPRHLVRRRGQEARLRCSPMKGHSHVYWYRQLPEEGLKFMVYLQKENIIDESGMPKERFSAEFPKEGPSILRIQQVVRGDSAAYFCASSPPPGPLNTEAFFGQGTRLTVV.

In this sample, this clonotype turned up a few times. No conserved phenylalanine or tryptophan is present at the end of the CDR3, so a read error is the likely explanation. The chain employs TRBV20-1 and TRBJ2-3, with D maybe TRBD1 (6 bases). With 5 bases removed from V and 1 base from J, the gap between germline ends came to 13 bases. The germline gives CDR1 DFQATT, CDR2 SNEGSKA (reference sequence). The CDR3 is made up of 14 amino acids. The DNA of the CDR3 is TGCAGTGCTCTCCCGACAGGCCGCACAGATACGCAGTATCTT. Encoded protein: CSALPTGRTDTQYL.

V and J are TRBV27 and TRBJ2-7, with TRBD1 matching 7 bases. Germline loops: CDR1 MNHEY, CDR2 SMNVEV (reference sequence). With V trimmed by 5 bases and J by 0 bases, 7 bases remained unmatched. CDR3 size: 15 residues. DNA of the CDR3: TGTGCCAGCAGTATCCGGACAGGACGCTCCTACGAGCAGTACTTC. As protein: CASSIRTGRSYEQYF.

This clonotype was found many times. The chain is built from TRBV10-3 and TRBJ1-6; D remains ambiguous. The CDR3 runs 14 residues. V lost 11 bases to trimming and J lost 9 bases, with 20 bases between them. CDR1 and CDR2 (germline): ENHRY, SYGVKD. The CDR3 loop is CAVGEEGVSSPLHF. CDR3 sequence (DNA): TGTGCCGTAGGAGAAGAGGGTGTGTCTTCACCCCTCCACTTT.

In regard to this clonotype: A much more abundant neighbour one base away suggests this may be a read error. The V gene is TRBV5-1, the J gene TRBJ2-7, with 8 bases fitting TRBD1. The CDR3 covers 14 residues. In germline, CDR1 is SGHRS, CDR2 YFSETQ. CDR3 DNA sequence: TGCGCCGGCAGCTTGCAGGGGGCCATCTACGAGCAGTACTTC. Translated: CAGSLQGAIYEQYF.

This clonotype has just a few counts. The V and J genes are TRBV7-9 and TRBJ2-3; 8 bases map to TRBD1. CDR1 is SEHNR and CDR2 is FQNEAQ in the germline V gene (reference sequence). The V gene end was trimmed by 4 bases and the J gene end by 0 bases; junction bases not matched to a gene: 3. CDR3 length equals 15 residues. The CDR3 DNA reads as TGTGCCAGCAGCTCGGACAGGGTCAGCACAGATACGCAGTATTTT. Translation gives CASSSDRVSTDTQYF. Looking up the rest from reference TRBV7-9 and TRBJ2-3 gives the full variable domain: DTGVSQNPRHKITKRGQNVTFRCDPISEHNRLYWYRQTLGQGPEFLTYFQNEAQLEKSRLLSDRFSAERPKGSFSTLEIQRTEQGDSAMYLCASSSDRVSTDTQYFGPGTRLTVL.

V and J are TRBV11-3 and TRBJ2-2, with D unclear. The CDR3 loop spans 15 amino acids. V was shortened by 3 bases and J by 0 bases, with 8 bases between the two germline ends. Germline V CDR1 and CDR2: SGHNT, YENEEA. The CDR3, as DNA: TGTGCCAGCAGCTTGGTAACAACGAACACCGGGGAGCTGTTTTTT. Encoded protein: CASSLVTTNTGELFF.

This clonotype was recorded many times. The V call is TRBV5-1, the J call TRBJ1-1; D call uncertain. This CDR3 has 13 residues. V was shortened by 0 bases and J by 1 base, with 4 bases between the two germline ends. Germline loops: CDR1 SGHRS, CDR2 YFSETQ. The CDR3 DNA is TGCGCCAGCAGCTTGGAGGAGAACACTGAAGCTTTCTTT. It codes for CASSLEENTEAFF. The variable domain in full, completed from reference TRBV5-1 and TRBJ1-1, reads KAGVTQTPRYLIKTRGQQVTLSCSPISGHRSVSWYQQTPGQGLQFLFEYFSETQRNKGNFPGRFSGRQFSNSRSEMNVSTLELGDSALYLCASSLEENTEAFFGQGTRLTVV.

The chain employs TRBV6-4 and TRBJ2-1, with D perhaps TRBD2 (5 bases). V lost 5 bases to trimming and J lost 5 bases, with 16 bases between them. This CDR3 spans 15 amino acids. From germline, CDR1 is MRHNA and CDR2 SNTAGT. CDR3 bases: TGTGCCAGCAGTAGGAGCCACAACGGGGACAATGAGCAGTTCTTC. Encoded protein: CASSRSHNGDNEQFF.

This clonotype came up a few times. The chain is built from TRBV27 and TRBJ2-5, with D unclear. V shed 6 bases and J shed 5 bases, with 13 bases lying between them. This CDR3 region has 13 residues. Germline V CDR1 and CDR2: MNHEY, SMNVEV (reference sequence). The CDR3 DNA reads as TGTGCCAGCAGCTGGATCCCCCCCGAGACCCAGTACTTC. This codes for CASSWIPPETQYF.

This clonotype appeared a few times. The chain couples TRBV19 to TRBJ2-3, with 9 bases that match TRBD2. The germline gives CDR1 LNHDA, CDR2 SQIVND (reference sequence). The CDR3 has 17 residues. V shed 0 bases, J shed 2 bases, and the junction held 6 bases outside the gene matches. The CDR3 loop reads CASSIDGGTSFTDTQYF. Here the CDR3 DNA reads TGTGCCAGTAGTATAGATGGCGGGACTAGCTTCACAGATACGCAGTATTTT.

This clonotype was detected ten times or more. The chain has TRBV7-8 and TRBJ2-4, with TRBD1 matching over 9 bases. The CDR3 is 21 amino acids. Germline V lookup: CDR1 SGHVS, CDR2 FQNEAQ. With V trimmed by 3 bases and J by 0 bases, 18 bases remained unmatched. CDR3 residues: CASSFRLPGQGKGLAKNIQYF. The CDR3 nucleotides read TGTGCCAGCAGCTTTCGTTTGCCGGGACAGGGAAAGGGACTAGCCAAAAACATTCAGTACTTC.